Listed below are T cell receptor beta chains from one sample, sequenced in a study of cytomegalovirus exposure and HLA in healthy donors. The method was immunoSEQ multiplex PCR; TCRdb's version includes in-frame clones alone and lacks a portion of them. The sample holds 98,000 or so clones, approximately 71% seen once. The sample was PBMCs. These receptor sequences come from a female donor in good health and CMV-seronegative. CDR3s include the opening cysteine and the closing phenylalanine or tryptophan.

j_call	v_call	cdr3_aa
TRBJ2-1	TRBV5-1	CASSPGPGGANEQFF
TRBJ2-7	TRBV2	CASSGAGGYEQYF
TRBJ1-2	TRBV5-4	CASSLVDRDYGYTF
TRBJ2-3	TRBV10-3	CAIAPGQGADTQYF
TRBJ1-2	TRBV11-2	CASSPERTGGNGYTF
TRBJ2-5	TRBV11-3	CASSPRTGGQETQYF
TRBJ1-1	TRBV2	CATRGMAEAFF
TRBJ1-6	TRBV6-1	CASTGGPYNSPLHF
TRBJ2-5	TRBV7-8	CASIPRRDRNQETQYF
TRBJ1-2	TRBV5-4	CASSSGQGAYGYTF
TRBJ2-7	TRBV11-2	CASSLWGHEQYF
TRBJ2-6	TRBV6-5	CASSYSGQGTNVLTF
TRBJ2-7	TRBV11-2	CASSLERLAGSEQYF
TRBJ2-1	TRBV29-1	CSVLGLAGGSGEQFF
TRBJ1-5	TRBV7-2	CASSFTGDVNQPQHF
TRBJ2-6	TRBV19	CASRDSRSGANVLTF
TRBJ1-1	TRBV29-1	CSVNRGTEAFF
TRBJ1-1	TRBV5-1	CASSSQGNTEAFF
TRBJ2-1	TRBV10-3	CAISEGLAGGLDEQFF
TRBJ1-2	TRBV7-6	CASSLGGGGKRYGYTF
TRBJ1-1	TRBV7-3	CASRATGANTEAFF
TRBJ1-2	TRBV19	CASSIIDSLSYGYTF
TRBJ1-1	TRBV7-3	CASSSSGGTGVRTEAFF
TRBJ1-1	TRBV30	CAWSVLGSLSAEAFF
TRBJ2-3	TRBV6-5	CASTPKGGADTQYF
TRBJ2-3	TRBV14	CASSQDRTGRDTQYF
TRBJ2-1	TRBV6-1	CASTSGLAFYNEQFF
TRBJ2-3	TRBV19	CASSYGLAADTQYF
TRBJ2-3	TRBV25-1	CASSVKGDRGTDTQYF
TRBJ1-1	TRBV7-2	CASSSQGQVNTEAFF
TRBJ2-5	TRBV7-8	CASRDLDRGETQYF
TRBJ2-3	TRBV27	CASSPFRADTQYF
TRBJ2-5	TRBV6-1	CASSVGDYKAEETQYF
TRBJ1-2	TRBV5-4	CASSYKARAVSGYTF
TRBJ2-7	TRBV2	CASSQNGIYEQYF
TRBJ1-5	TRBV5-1	CASSLGQGASNQPQHF
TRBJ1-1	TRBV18	CASSPGQGNTEAFF
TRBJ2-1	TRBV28	CASSPSRDRVNNEQFF
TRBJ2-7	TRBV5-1	CASSSRYEQYF
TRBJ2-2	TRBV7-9	CASSMAGGTGTGELFF
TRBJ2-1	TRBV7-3	CASSSLAAKPYNEQFF
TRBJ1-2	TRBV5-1	CASSGDRVNYGYTF
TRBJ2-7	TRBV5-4	CASSLSGVFRYEQYF
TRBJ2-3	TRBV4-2	CASSHGLAGTDTQYF
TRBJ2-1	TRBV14	CASSQDFGTGRNEQFF
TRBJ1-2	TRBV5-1	CASSLGQARGYGYAF
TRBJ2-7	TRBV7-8	CASSLAPRGLYEQYF
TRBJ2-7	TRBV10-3	CAIGLADSYEQYF
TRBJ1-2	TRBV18	CASSPGRGSGYTF
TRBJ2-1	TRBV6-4	CASRQAGGPGNEQFF
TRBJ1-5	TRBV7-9	CASSGPGTGSNQPQHF
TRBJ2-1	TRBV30	CAWSDGGLAKWNEQFF
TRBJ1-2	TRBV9	CASSVATGQGGSYGYTF